This T cell receptor beta chain was obtained from a study of shared clonotypes between healthy human individuals (dated by TCRdb to 2018 to 2021). A note on the overall study: Two women and a few men aged 18 to 49 years were included in the cohort. Per donor, leukapheresis produced somewhere between about 0.85 and 10 billion PBMCs. Per donor, three plates each were used for CD4 naive and CD4 memory, two for CD8 naive, and one for CD8 memory. To estimate repertoire size and how much clonotypes are shared between individuals, the study performed deep sequencing of blood TCR repertoires from roughly five healthy adults. To increase sequencing depth and limit assay-specific biases, TCR repertoire library preparation and sequencing were carried out by different laboratories using diverse techniques.

As concerns this clone: Its antigen is currently not known. Nothing much larger sits one base from this clone, and base qualities are not available.

Healthy HIV-negative adults with no recently reported acute infections or vaccinations were included as donors. Every donor was a Caucasian adult residing in Nashville, Tennessee, USA. CD4+ T cells were enriched through magnetic negative selection, after which naive cells were positively selected on CD45RA and the remaining negative fraction served as the memory subset. Blood was collected by leukapheresis, and PBMCs were isolated by Ficoll-Histopaque density gradient centrifugation and then cryopreserved in liquid nitrogen vapor phase. Analytical flow cytometry was used to check the purity and quantity of each magnetically sorted T cell population. Genomic DNA was isolated from every sorted fraction and measured by UV absorbance on a Nanodrop 2000c. The germline V gene (reference sequence) sets CDR1 to GTSNPN and CDR2 to SVGIG. Clipping removes 3 bases from V and 5 bases from J, with 4 as the unmatched junction base count. CDR3 length: 13 amino acids, cysteine to phenylalanine. Only the CDR3 part of the read is kept: 39 bases, read in frame from the first base.

TCR CDR3 regions were amplified from genomic DNA by multiplex PCR using the deep immunoSEQ assay. For each cell subset, the extracted genomic DNA was distributed evenly across all wells of several immunoSEQ 96-well plates, and each plate served as one replicate. Each replicate PCR for sorted subsets received approximately 220 ng genomic DNA, equal to about 30,000 T cell genomes. Purified libraries were measured with a Qubit 3.0 fluorometer, size-checked on a Bioanalyzer 2100, and measured again with the KAPA Library Quantification kit. Every immunoSEQ 96-well plate was sequenced on a dedicated single-read 150-cycle Illumina NextSeq 550 flow cell. In the original analysis: The immunoSEQ output contained only junctional sequences without quality scores, so filtering could not match that applied to full-length reads. Sequences were annotated with PyIR, a Python wrapper for IgBLAST v1.9, and V/J genes and CDR3 were assigned using IMGT germline references. Any read was removed if the V/J assignment was weak (E-value above 1e-6), the CDR3 was missing, or the read contained stop codons, out-of-frame junctions, or ambiguous translated residues. V3J clonotypes were defined as sequences sharing the same inferred V gene, J gene, and CDR3 amino acid sequence. The percentage overlap between two repertoires was calculated by dividing the number of shared unique clonotypes by the size of the smaller repertoire. RTK rarefaction, the Chao1 estimator, and Recon v2.1 estimates of unobserved clonotypes were used to assess repertoire richness. Generation probabilities for all TCRbeta clonotypes obtained by the gDNA method from four donors were computed using OLGA. Drawn from immuneACCESS, this table holds only the in-frame rearrangements with V and J called that TCRdb kept. Clones are partly lost; checked studies trace under half to an unresolved V gene and leave the rest unexplained. V and J calls and clone size are as listed in that table; D and trimming were resolved from the DNA. The sample table records 850,000 to 1,200,000 clones; about 74% of these occur just once. The biggest ten clones account for roughly 1.5% of the sample.

On the study overall, not on this receptor specifically: Larger estimated clonotype richness was generally found for naive subsets than for memory subsets. Higher generation probabilities were observed for clonotypes shared by all four sorted-subset donors than for non-shared clonotypes. Across several donors, around 5% of naive CD4, 3% to 3.5% of naive CD8, roughly 2.2% of memory CD4, and roughly 0.41% of memory CD8 clonotypes were shared. Even with the large sequencing depth, rarefaction of the sorted-subset datasets indicated that sequencing was incomplete. Sampling was restricted to blood, and TCR repertoires in tissues likely differ from the TCR repertoires found in blood. Pairwise subsampling indicated that sequencing depth was expected to affect the degree of clonotype sharing among donors. Because the study included a small number of donors, the genetic and exposure-history diversity represented was limited.

The receptor was derived from a man younger than 35 in good health. The sequence joins TRBV30 to TRBJ2-5, with TRBD2 identical over 9 junction bases. What was sequenced was memory CD4+ T cells sorted from blood. The cell subset or site label here, explained by the study, means: CD45RA-negative fraction. Here is the DNA: TGTGCCTGGAGGCTAGCGGGACGGGAGACCCAGTACTTC. Its protein product is CAWRLAGRETQYF. This CDR3, with the reference TRBV30 and TRBJ2-5 proteins standing in past its ends, gives the full variable domain SQTIHQWPATLVQPVGSPLSLECTVEGTSNPNLYWYRQAAGRGLQLLFYSVGIGQISSEVPQNLSASRPQDRQFILSSKKLLLSDSGFYLCAWRLAGRETQYFGPGTRLLVL.